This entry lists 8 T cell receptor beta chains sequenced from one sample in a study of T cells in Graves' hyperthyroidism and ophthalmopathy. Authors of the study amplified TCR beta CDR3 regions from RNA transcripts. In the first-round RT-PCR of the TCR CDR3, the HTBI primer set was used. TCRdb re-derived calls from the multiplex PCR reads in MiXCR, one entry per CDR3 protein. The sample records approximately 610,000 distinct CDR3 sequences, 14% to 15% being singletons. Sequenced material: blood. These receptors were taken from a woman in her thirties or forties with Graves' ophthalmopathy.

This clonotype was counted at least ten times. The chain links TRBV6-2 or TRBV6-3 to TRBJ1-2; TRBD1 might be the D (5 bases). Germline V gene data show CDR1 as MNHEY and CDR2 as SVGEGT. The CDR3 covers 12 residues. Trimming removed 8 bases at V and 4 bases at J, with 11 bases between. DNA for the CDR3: TGTGCCAGCTTGGGGCAGGTCTATGGCTACACCTTC. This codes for CASLGQVYGYTF.

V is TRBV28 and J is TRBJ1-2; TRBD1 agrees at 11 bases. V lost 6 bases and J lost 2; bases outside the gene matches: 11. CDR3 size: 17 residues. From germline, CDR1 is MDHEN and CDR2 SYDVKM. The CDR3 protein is CASSPAGTGGGNYGYTF. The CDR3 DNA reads TGTGCCAGCAGCCCGGCCGGGACAGGGGGAGGGAACTATGGCTACACCTTC.

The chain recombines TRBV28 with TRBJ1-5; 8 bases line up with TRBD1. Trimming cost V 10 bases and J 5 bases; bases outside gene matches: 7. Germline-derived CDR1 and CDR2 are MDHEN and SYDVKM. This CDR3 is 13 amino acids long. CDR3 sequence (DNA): TGTGCCACAAGACAGGGGTTTGATCAGCCCCAGCATTTT. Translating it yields CATRQGFDQPQHF.

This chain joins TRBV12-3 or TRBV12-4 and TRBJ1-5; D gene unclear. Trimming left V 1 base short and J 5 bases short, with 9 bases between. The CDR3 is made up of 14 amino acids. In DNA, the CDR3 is TGTGCCAGCAGTTTAGAGGCCACTGATCAGCCCCAGCATTTT. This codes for CASSLEATDQPQHF.

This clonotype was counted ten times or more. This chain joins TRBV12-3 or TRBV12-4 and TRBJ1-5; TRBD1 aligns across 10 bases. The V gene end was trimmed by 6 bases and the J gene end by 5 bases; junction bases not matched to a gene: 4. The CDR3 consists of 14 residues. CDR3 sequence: CASSQTGGYQPQHF. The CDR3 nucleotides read TGTGCCAGCAGCCAGACAGGGGGCTATCAGCCCCAGCATTTT.

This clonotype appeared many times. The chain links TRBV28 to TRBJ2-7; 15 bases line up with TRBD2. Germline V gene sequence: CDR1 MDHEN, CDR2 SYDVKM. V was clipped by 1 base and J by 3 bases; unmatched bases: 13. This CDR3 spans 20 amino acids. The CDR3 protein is CASSLSFPRGLAGGNYEQYF. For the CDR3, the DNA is TGTGCCAGCAGTTTATCGTTTCCACGGGGACTAGCGGGAGGTAACTACGAGCAGTACTTC.

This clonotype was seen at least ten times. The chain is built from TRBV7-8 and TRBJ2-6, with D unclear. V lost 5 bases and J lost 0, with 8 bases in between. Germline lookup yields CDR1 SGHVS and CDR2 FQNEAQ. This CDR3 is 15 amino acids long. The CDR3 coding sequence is TGTGCCAGCAGCCCGCAGATCTCTGGGGCCAACGTCCTGACTTTC. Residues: CASSPQISGANVLTF.

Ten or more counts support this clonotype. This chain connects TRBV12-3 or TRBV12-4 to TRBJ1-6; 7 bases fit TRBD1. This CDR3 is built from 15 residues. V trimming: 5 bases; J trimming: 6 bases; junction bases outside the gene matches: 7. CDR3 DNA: TGTGCCAGCAGTCCTGAGGGACAGCTTAATTCACCCCTCCACTTT. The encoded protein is CASSPEGQLNSPLHF.